Sequencing of this T cell receptor beta chain was carried out in a study of OX40 agonist ivuxolimab in advanced cancers. As for the study in general: Ivuxolimab, an agonistic anti-OX40 (CD134) antibody, was given to patients.

For this clone: Its target is not known.

Study-level findings and limits: Among the lowest levels of clonal expansion were found in partial responders at 0.1-3.0 mg/kg.

Germline-derived CDR1 and CDR2 are MDHEN and SYDVKM. The CDR3 has 18 amino acids. V dropped 4 bases and J dropped 6; count of bases not matched to a gene: 12. Profiling relied on immunoSEQ multiplex PCR, and the TCRdb table lists in-frame clones only, not all of them. The sample yields about 69,000 clones, more than 75% seen once. The receptor was derived from an adult with an advanced solid tumor such as melanoma, head and neck, liver or kidney cancer. This sample comprised CD4+ or CD8+ T cells sorted from blood, obtained in a trial of the OX40 agonist ivuxolimab. The rearrangement links TRBV28 to TRBJ2-1, with 13 bases matching TRBD2. DNA for the CDR3: TGTGCCAGCAGTTCCCCTTACCCACTAGCGGGGGGGCTCAATGAGCAGTTCTTC. This translates into CASSSPYPLAGGLNEQFF.